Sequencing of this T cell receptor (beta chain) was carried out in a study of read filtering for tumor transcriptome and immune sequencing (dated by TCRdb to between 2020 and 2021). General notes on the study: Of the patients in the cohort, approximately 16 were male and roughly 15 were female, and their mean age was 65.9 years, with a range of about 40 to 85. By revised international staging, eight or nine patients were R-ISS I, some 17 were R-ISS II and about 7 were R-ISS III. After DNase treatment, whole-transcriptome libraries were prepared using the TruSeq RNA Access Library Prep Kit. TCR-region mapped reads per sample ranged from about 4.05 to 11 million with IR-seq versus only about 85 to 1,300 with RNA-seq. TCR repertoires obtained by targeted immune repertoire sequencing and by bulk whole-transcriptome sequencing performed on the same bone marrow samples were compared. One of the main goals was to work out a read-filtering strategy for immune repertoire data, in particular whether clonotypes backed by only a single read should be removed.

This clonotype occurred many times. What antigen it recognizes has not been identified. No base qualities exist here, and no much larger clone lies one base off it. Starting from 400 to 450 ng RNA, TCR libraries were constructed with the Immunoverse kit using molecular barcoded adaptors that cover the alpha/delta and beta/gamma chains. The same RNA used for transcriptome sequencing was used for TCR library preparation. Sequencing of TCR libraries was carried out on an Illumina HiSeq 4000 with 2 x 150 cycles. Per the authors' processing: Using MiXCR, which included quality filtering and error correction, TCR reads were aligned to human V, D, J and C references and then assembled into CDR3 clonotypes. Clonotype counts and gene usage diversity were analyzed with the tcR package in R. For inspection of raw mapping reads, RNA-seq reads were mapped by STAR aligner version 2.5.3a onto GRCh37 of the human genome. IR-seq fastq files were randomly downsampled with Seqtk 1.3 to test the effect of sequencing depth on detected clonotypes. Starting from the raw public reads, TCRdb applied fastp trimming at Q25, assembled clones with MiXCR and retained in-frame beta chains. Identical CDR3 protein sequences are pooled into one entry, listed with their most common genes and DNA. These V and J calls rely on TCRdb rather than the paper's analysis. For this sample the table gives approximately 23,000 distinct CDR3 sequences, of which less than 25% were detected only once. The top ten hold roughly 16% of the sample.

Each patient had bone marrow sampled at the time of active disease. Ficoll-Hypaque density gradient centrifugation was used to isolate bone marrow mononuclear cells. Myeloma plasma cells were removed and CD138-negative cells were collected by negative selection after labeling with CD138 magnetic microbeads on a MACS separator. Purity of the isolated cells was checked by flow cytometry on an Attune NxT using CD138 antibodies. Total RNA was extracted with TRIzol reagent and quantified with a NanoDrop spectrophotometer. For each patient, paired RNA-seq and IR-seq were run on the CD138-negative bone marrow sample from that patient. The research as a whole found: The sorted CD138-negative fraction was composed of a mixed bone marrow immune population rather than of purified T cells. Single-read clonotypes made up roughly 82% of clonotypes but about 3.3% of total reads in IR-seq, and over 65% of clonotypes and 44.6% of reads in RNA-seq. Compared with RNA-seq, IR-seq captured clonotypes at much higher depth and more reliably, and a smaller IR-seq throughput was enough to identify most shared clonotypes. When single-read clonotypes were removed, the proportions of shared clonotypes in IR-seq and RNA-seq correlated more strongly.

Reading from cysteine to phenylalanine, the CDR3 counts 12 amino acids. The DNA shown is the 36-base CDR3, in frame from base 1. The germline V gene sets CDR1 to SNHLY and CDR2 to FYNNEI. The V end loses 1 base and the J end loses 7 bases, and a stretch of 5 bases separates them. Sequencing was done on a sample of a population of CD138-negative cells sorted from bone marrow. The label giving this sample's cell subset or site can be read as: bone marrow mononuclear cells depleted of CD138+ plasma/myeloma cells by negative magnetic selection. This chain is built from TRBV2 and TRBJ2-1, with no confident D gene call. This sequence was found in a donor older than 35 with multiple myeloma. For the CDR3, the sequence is CASSEEGNEQFF. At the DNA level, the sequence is TGTGCCAGCAGTGAAGAAGGGAATGAGCAGTTCTTC. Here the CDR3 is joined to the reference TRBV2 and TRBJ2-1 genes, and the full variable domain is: EPEVTQTPSHQVTQMGQEVILRCVPISNHLYFYWYRQILGQKVEFLVSFYNNEISEKSEIFDDQFSVERPDGSNFTLKIRSTKLEDSAMYFCASSEEGNEQFFGPGTRLTVL.